A single sample is the source of the 24 T cell receptor beta chains below, sequenced in a study of cytomegalovirus exposure and HLA in healthy donors. 60 Vbeta and 13 Jbeta primers were used in PCR. The method was immunoSEQ multiplex PCR; TCRdb's version includes in-frame clones alone and lacks a portion of them. The sample yields around 180,000 clones, 77% seen once. The sequenced material came from PBMCs. These receptors were collected from a woman under 40 in good health and CMV-seropositive.

J is TRBJ1-2 and V is TRBV30; the D gene is possibly TRBD1 (5 bases). The V and J ends lost 7 bases and 6 bases respectively, with 18 bases between them. The CDR3 is 13 residues long. In germline, CDR1 is GTSNPN, CDR2 SVGIG (reference sequence). The CDR3 spells CASSNGGGDGYTF. CDR3 DNA sequence: TGTGCCTCATCCAATGGCGGGGGAGATGGCTACACCTTC.

J is TRBJ2-3 and V is TRBV7-7; tentative D call: TRBD2 (8 bases). This CDR3 spans 16 amino acids. Germline CDR1 SSHAT, CDR2 FNYEAQ (reference sequence). The ends were cut back, 6 bases at V and 1 base at J, with 17 bases in the middle. Here the CDR3 reads CASRHPGGGGTDTQYF. CDR3 bases: TGTGCCAGCAGACATCCGGGAGGGGGCGGCACAGATACGCAGTATTTT.

In this sample, this clone turned up once. CDR3 sequence: CASSQDGPPYEQYF. CDR3 nucleotides: TGTGCCAGCAGCCAAGATGGGCCCCCCTACGAGCAGTACTTC. V gene TRBV4-2 combines with J gene TRBJ2-7; no clear D gene. Looked up from germline, CDR1 is LGHNA and CDR2 is YNFKEQ. The CDR3 extends over 14 amino acids. Trimming took off 0 bases at V and 2 bases at J, with 8 bases between the two ends.

This chain links TRBV2 with TRBJ1-3; D gene uncertain. Per the germline V gene, CDR1 is SNHLY and CDR2 is FYNNEI. Trimming left V 8 bases short and J 1 base short, with 12 bases between. The length of the CDR3 is 14 residues. The CDR3 sequence is CASLSRRSGNTIYF. The CDR3, as DNA: TGTGCCAGCCTTAGTCGGAGATCTGGAAACACCATATATTTT. Full variable domain (missing parts from reference TRBV2 and TRBJ1-3): EPEVTQTPSHQVTQMGQEVILRCVPISNHLYFYWYRQILGQKVEFLVSFYNNEISEKSEIFDDQFSVERPDGSNFTLKIRSTKLEDSAMYFCASLSRRSGNTIYFGEGSWLTVV.

J is TRBJ2-1 and V is TRBV4-2; tentatively, D is TRBD1 (6 bases). Per the germline V gene, CDR1 is LGHNA and CDR2 is YNFKEQ. V was pared by 5 bases and J by 8 bases, with 16 bases between. This CDR3 comprises 14 residues. The chain's CDR3 is CASSNPARGDEQFF. DNA of the CDR3: TGTGCCAGCAGCAACCCTGCCAGGGGCGATGAGCAGTTCTTC.

The chain links TRBV11-2 to TRBJ2-5, with 7 bases that match TRBD1. Trimming removed 5 bases from V and 1 base from J; junction bases left unmatched: 4. CDR1 SGHAT and CDR2 FQNNGV come from the germline V gene. This CDR3 is 14 amino acids long. The CDR3 is CASSRQGLQETQYF. The CDR3 bases are TGTGCCAGCAGCCGACAGGGTCTCCAAGAGACCCAGTACTTC.

CDR3 protein: CASSLGGEGAYNEQFF. CDR3 DNA: TGCGCCAGCAGCTTGGGGGGGGAGGGGGCCTACAATGAGCAGTTCTTC. This chain connects TRBV5-1 to TRBJ2-1, with D possibly TRBD2 on 7 matching bases. Trimming shortened V by 0 bases and J by 2 bases, and 12 bases separated the two germline ends. Looked up from germline, CDR1 is SGHRS and CDR2 is YFSETQ. The CDR3 is 16 residues long.

This clone has just a few counts. The rearrangement uses TRBV4-3 and TRBJ1-1, with unresolved D. The CDR3 loop spans 13 amino acids. Germline lookup yields CDR1 LGHNA and CDR2 YSLEER. Trimming took 0 bases from V and 6 from J, leaving 8 bases between them. In nucleotides, the CDR3 is TGCGCCAGCAGCCAAGATCGCGCCGCTGAAGCTTTCTTT. It encodes CASSQDRAAEAFF.

This chain links TRBV2 with TRBJ2-3; 8 nucleotides match TRBD2. This CDR3 is 16 amino acids long. Germline V gene sequence: CDR1 SNHLY, CDR2 FYNNEI. Trimming took 2 bases from V and 2 from J; bases not matched to a gene: 6. CDR3 DNA sequence: TGTGCCAGCAGTGAAATGCGCGGGAGGCCCACAGATACGCAGTATTTT. Translated: CASSEMRGRPTDTQYF.

This clone was picked up a small number of times. This chain connects TRBV2 to TRBJ1-2; TRBD1 is a possible D gene (5 bases). V was shortened by 6 bases and J by 4 bases, with 12 bases between the two germline ends. CDR1 SNHLY and CDR2 FYNNEI come from the germline V gene. The CDR3 length is 13 residues. Here the CDR3 reads CASREGRVYGYTF. Written as DNA, the CDR3 is TGTGCCAGCAGGGAGGGCAGGGTCTATGGCTACACCTTC.

The rearrangement uses TRBV6-5 and TRBJ2-7; 9 bases are a match to TRBD1. The CDR3 extends over 16 amino acids. Looked up from germline, CDR1 is MNHEY and CDR2 is SVGAGI. The V gene end was trimmed by 4 bases and the J gene end by 5 bases; junction bases not matched to a gene: 12. CDR3 bases: TGTGCCAGCAGTTCTACCTACCGGGACAGGGCCCACGAGCAGTACTTC. The encoded protein is CASSSTYRDRAHEQYF.

This clone was counted a single time. This rearrangement joins TRBV13 to TRBJ2-2; the D gene is possibly TRBD1 (5 bases). V was clipped by 5 bases and J by 3 bases, with 7 bases between them. Germline V gives CDR1 PRHDT, CDR2 FYEKMQ (reference sequence). The CDR3 covers 13 residues. The CDR3 DNA follows: TGTGCCAGCAGCGCACAGGACACCGGGGAGCTGTTTTTT. Translation gives CASSAQDTGELFF. The variable domain in full, completed from reference TRBV13 and TRBJ2-2, reads AAGVIQSPRHLIKEKRETATLKCYPIPRHDTVYWYQQGPGQDPQFLISFYEKMQSDKGSIPDRFSAQQFSDYHSELNMSSLELGDSALYFCASSAQDTGELFFGEGSRLTVL.

CDR3 DNA: TGTGCCTGGAGTGTGATAGCGCCGGATGAGCAGTTCTTC. Translating gives CAWSVIAPDEQFF. This chain links TRBV30 with TRBJ2-1; tentatively, D is TRBD2 (5 bases). Trimming took 0 bases from V and 8 from J, leaving 11 bases between them. Germline assignment: CDR1 GTSNPN and CDR2 SVGIG (reference sequence). This CDR3 is built from 13 residues.

The V and J genes are TRBV27 and TRBJ2-1, with 10 nucleotides matching TRBD2. This CDR3 comprises 15 residues. Per germline, CDR1 MNHEY and CDR2 SMNVEV (reference sequence). Unmatched junction bases numbered 19, after V lost 8 bases and J lost 15 bases. The CDR3 loop is CASAKTRGASGSLFF. The CDR3, as DNA: TGTGCCAGCGCCAAAACTCGGGGGGCTAGCGGGAGTCTGTTCTTC.

The rearrangement joins TRBV2 to TRBJ1-1; perhaps TRBD1 as D (6 bases). V was shortened by 2 bases and J by 1 base, with 17 bases between the two germline ends. Germline CDR1 and CDR2: SNHLY and FYNNEI. This CDR3 has 17 residues. CDR3 nucleotide sequence: TGTGCCAGCAGTGAAACTGCAGGGGTGGGGACGAACACTGAAGCTTTCTTT. This encodes CASSETAGVGTNTEAFF.

This clone was counted once. V and J are TRBV10-3 and TRBJ2-7; 7 nucleotides match TRBD1. The CDR3 contains 16 residues. V gave up 4 bases and J gave up 3 bases; unmatched junction bases: 12. Germline CDR1 and CDR2: ENHRY and SYGVKD. CDR3 region: CAISGITGEQGYEQYF. CDR3 coding DNA: TGTGCCATCAGTGGGATAACAGGGGAACAGGGCTACGAGCAGTACTTC.

The rearrangement links TRBV7-9 to TRBJ1-2; TRBD1 might be the D (5 bases). From germline, CDR1 is SEHNR and CDR2 FQNEAQ (reference sequence). Trimming took 1 base from V and 2 from J, leaving 8 bases between them. There are 14 residues in the CDR3. The DNA of the CDR3 is TGTGCCAGCAGCTTAGGGCAGGGAAACTATGGCTACACCTTC. This sequence encodes CASSLGQGNYGYTF.

In its sample, this clone was seen a few times. The chain employs TRBV5-4 and TRBJ1-1; D might be TRBD1 (6 bases). Germline values: CDR1 SGHNT, CDR2 YYREEE (reference sequence). V was cut by 0 bases and J by 1 base, with 13 bases left in between. The length of the CDR3 is 16 residues. For the CDR3, the DNA is TGTGCCAGCAGCTTGGACCTTGGGGGGGCGAACACTGAAGCTTTCTTT. Amino acids: CASSLDLGGANTEAFF.

V and J are TRBV9 and TRBJ2-3; 8 bases agree with TRBD2. CDR1 is SGDLS, CDR2 YYNGEE, per germline. The J segment lost 2 bases and the V segment lost 0 bases, leaving 2 bases of the junction unmatched. The CDR3 is made up of 15 amino acids. As DNA, the CDR3 is TGTGCCAGCAGCGTAGCGGGAGGGATCACAGATACGCAGTATTTT. Protein product: CASSVAGGITDTQYF.

This clone has just one count. This chain links TRBV4-3 with TRBJ1-6; D is possibly TRBD1 (6 bases). CDR3 length: 14 residues. V lost 1 base and J lost 12, with 13 bases in between. CDR1 and CDR2 (germline): LGHNA, YSLEER. The DNA for the CDR3 is TGCGCCAGCAGCCAAGTTGTGGGGGCGTTACCCCTCCACTTT. Translated: CASSQVVGALPLHF.

This clone came up a few times. The rearrangement uses TRBV28 and TRBJ2-1, with 8 bases fitting TRBD1. CDR3 size: 13 residues. V lost 6 bases to trimming and J lost 3 bases; unmatched junction nucleotides: 1. Germline V gives CDR1 MDHEN, CDR2 SYDVKM. CDR3 bases: TGTGCCAGCAGAGACAGGGGCTACAATGAGCAGTTCTTC. Translated, it gives CASRDRGYNEQFF.

This rearrangement joins TRBV10-3 to TRBJ1-2, with D perhaps matching TRBD1 (5 bases). V was pared by 6 bases and J by 4 bases, with 18 bases between. Germline assignment: CDR1 ENHRY and CDR2 SYGVKD. The CDR3 covers 15 residues. This CDR3 reads CAIRQEPLLSYGYTF. The CDR3 nucleotides are TGTGCCATCAGACAGGAACCTCTTCTGAGCTATGGCTACACCTTC.

The rearrangement links TRBV28 to TRBJ1-1; D unresolved. CDR1 MDHEN and CDR2 SYDVKM come from the germline V gene. This CDR3 region has 13 residues. Trimming cost V 6 bases and J 0 bases, with 8 bases left between them. The CDR3 reads CASSRNLNTEAFF. The CDR3 DNA is TGTGCCAGCAGCCGAAACTTGAACACTGAAGCTTTCTTT. The complete variable domain, with remaining parts taken from reference TRBV28 and TRBJ1-1, reads DVKVTQSSRYLVKRTGEKVFLECVQDMDHENMFWYRQDPGLGLRLIYFSYDVKMKEKGDIPEGYSVSREKKERFSLILESASTNQTSMYLCASSRNLNTEAFFGQGTRLTVV.

The V and J genes are TRBV28 and TRBJ1-5, with 8 positions matching TRBD1. Germline V gene data show CDR1 as MDHEN and CDR2 as SYDVKM. Trimming at V came to 5 bases and at J to 5 bases, leaving 8 bases not matched to a gene. The CDR3 totals 15 residues. The CDR3 coding sequence is TGTGCCAGCAGTCGAGGACAGGGAAATTATCAGCCCCAGCATTTT. Its translation is CASSRGQGNYQPQHF.